Following are 16 T cell receptor beta chains from one sample sequenced in a study of blood T cell repertoires in COVID-19. Method: immunoSEQ multiplex PCR; TCRdb's copy keeps in-frame clones and lacks some. This sample has fewer than 150,000 clones, with around 76% found just once. Sequencing was done on a sample of peripheral blood. These receptors originate from a human donor in a cohort sampled during active COVID-19.

The chain employs TRBV6-5 and TRBJ1-6; possible D gene TRBD1, 6 bases. V lost 7 bases and J 6 bases, leaving 13 bases between the germline ends. Germline V gene data show CDR1 as MNHEY and CDR2 as SVGAGI. CDR3 length: 14 residues. The CDR3 loop reads CASKADRFNSPLHF. The CDR3 DNA sequence: TGTGCCAGCAAGGCAGACAGGTTTAATTCACCCCTCCACTTT.

The chain links TRBV9 to TRBJ1-2; 9 nucleotides align to TRBD1. Germline V gives CDR1 SGDLS, CDR2 YYNGEE. V was clipped by 0 bases and J by 1 base; unmatched bases: 1. This CDR3 has 15 amino acids. The CDR3 DNA reads TGTGCCAGCAGCGTAGGACAGGGGGGTAACTATGGCTACACCTTC. This encodes CASSVGQGGNYGYTF.

The V and J genes are TRBV4-2 and TRBJ2-1; a possible D gene is TRBD2 (6 bases). From germline, CDR1 is LGHNA and CDR2 YNFKEQ. The CDR3 covers 15 residues. V gave up 0 bases and J gave up 8 bases, with 14 bases separating them. In DNA, the CDR3 is TGTGCCAGCAGCCAAGATTGGCGGGGTCAAGATGAGCAGTTCTTC. Its translation: CASSQDWRGQDEQFF.

The chain combines TRBV6-6 with TRBJ1-5, with 8 bases lining up with TRBD1. CDR3 size: 15 residues. The V gene's germline CDR1 is MNHNY and CDR2 SVGAGI (reference sequence). With 2 bases clipped from V and 4 bases from J, the junction kept 4 bases outside the gene matches. Here the CDR3 DNA reads TGTGCCAGCAGTTACGCCAGGGGGCCGAATCAGCCCCAGCATTTT. Translating gives CASSYARGPNQPQHF.

The chain couples TRBV5-1 to TRBJ1-3, with D possibly matching TRBD1 (6 bases). The CDR3 sequence is 15 residues long. Trimming removed 3 bases from V and 0 bases from J, with 10 bases in between. Germline V CDR1 and CDR2: SGHRS, YFSETQ. This chain's CDR3 is CASSSDRFSGNTIYF. In nucleotides, the CDR3 is TGCGCCAGCAGCTCGGACAGATTCTCTGGAAACACCATATATTTT.

The V gene is TRBV4-1, the J gene TRBJ2-7; a weak D match, TRBD2 (5 bases). Trimming shortened V by 4 bases and J by 0 bases, and 10 bases separated the two germline ends. The CDR3 sequence is 14 residues long. The germline V gene has CDR1 MGHRA and CDR2 YSYEKL. CDR3 sequence reads: CASSPPGYSYEQYF. The CDR3, as DNA: TGCGCCAGCAGCCCACCGGGGTACTCCTACGAGCAGTACTTC.

The chain joins TRBV3-1 (or the pseudogene TRBV3-2) to TRBJ1-1, with 9 bases identical to TRBD1. V lost 3 bases, J lost 8 bases, and 7 bases stayed unmatched. The CDR3 has 14 amino acids. Germline CDR1 LGHDT, CDR2 YNNKEL (reference sequence). Here the CDR3 DNA reads TGTGCCAGCAGCCAGCGGACAGGGGATATCGAAGCTTTCTTT. As protein: CASSQRTGDIEAFF.

The rearrangement links TRBV6-5 to TRBJ2-3, with D possibly being TRBD2 (6 bases). The CDR3 length is 14 residues. CDR1 is MNHEY, CDR2 SVGAGI, per germline. The germline V and J ends were trimmed by 0 bases and 4 bases, with 8 bases remaining between them. Here the CDR3 DNA reads TGTGCCAGCAGTTACTCTAGGAGGGCAGATACGCAGTATTTT. This gives the protein CASSYSRRADTQYF.

The chain combines TRBV7-9 with TRBJ1-2; tentatively, D is TRBD1 (5 bases). The V and J ends lost 5 bases and 3 bases respectively, with 22 bases between them. Germline CDR1 and CDR2: SEHNR and FQNEAQ (reference sequence). This CDR3 has 17 amino acids. CDR3 DNA: TGTGCCAGCAGCCCGATTTTGACTCGCGGGGGTGACTATGGCTACACCTTC. Protein sequence: CASSPILTRGGDYGYTF.

Regarding this clone: Its ends do not fully match the called genes, so a read error is possible. The rearrangement joins TRBV5-6 to TRBJ1-2, with unresolved D. This CDR3 has 11 amino acids. Per germline, CDR1 SGHDT and CDR2 YYEEEE. The CDR3 nucleotides are TGTGCCAGCAGCTTCGATACGGGAAGAGACTTC. Amino acid sequence: CASSFDTGRDF.

The chain employs TRBV19 and TRBJ1-1, with no clear D. Germline loops: CDR1 LNHDA, CDR2 SQIVND (reference sequence). V lost 7 bases and J 2 bases, leaving 8 bases between the germline ends. This CDR3 has 12 amino acids. Here the CDR3 DNA reads TGTGCCAGTATAGCAGATAACACTGAAGCTTTCTTT. Translation gives CASIADNTEAFF.

CDR3 sequence (DNA): TGTGCCAGCAGCTTACGGGGTGAAGAGACCCAGTACTTC. This gives the protein CASSLRGEETQYF. J is TRBJ2-5 and V is TRBV5-5; possible D gene TRBD2, 5 bases. The V gene lost 2 bases and the J gene lost 3 bases, with 8 bases spanning the gap. The germline V gene has CDR1 SGHKS and CDR2 YYEKEE (reference sequence). There are 13 residues in the CDR3.

V is TRBV28 and J is TRBJ1-2, with D perhaps TRBD1 (6 bases). V was cut by 7 bases and J by 4 bases, with 10 bases left in between. CDR3 length: 12 residues. Germline CDR1 and CDR2: MDHEN and SYDVKM. The CDR3 nucleotides read TGTGCCAGCAACCAGGGGAGCTATGGCTACACCTTC. Amino acid sequence: CASNQGSYGYTF.

This clone appeared a few times. The chain has TRBV11-2 and TRBJ1-1; D uncertain. This CDR3 is built from 13 residues. Germline V CDR1 and CDR2: SGHAT, FQNNGV. V was pared by 3 bases and J by 5 bases, with 10 bases between. CDR3 sequence reads: CASSFGRGTEAFF. The CDR3 DNA reads as TGTGCCAGCAGCTTCGGTAGAGGGACTGAAGCTTTCTTT.

This chain connects TRBV12-3 or TRBV12-4 to TRBJ1-2; D gene uncertain. This CDR3 has 12 amino acids. Trimming cost V 3 bases and J 7 bases, with 9 bases left between them. The CDR3 DNA sequence: TGTGCCAGCAGTTTGGGAGGTCGTGGCTACACCTTC. It specifies CASSLGGRGYTF.

The chain uses TRBV18 and TRBJ1-5, with D possibly being TRBD1 (6 bases). The CDR3 has 15 residues. Trimming took off 3 bases at V and 0 bases at J, with 9 bases between the two ends. Germline V gene lookup returns CDR1 KGHSH and CDR2 LQKENI. CDR3 coding DNA: TGTGCCAGCTCACCTCGACAGGCTAGCAATCAGCCCCAGCATTTT. This sequence encodes CASSPRQASNQPQHF.